Below, one TCR beta chain is given with its context. No antigen is known for it. Base qualities were left out, and no much larger clone turns up one base away. The intended sense of this specimen's time point label: cells obtained before transplantation from donor or recipient. CD3+CD4+ and CD3+CD8+ populations were FACS-sorted from unstimulated pre-transplant donor and recipient cells taken from spleen or lymph nodes. Library preparation was by the immunoSEQ multiplex PCR assay. For most patients, genomic DNA was isolated with the Qiagen DNeasy Blood and Tissue Kit and shipped frozen to Adaptive Biotechnologies for TCR sequencing. For most patients, genomic DNA was subjected to high-throughput TCR-beta CDR3 sequencing by Adaptive Biotechnologies. On the study's bioinformatics: Adaptive's ImmunoSEQ software was the source of the TCR sequencing data for 15 to 20 patients, while a few other patients were processed with MiXCR and VDJtools. To correct CD4 versus CD8 sorting errors, sequences present in both subsets at a frequency ratio below 5:1 were removed. CDR3 nucleotide sequences shared by donor and recipient were removed because the origin of these sequences could not be assigned. To count as alloreactive, a clone needed at least 2-fold expansion over unstimulated cells and a minimum CFSE-low frequency of 0.002% (template counts) or 0.001% (read counts). A clone was considered mappable if detected in the sequenced pre-transplant spleen, lymph node, or MLR CFSE-low populations of the donor or recipient. The cumulative frequency of alloreactive clones was calculated as a percentage of all sequences, weighted by copy number. TCRdb carries this immuneACCESS record with in-frame sequences only. Its versions omit some clonotypes, under half of them owing to an unresolved V gene in the studies checked, with the rest unexplained. That table gives V, J and clone size, and the DNA gave D and trimming. This sample gives about 90,000 clones in total; roughly 90% of them show up just once. The top ten clonotypes cover approximately 0.28% of the sample.

This sample is drawn from a study of graft-versus-host responses after intestinal transplantation (dated by TCRdb to the early 2020s). Study-level background: Multivisceral, liver-intestinal, or isolated intestinal transplants were received by the recipients. Every recipient was given anti-thymocyte globulin induction, then maintenance tacrolimus and steroids for approximately 3 years. After intestinal transplantation, graft-versus-host and host-versus-graft alloreactive T cell clones in the graft, circulation and bone marrow were tracked using bulk TCR-beta CDR3 sequencing. Alloreactive clones were identified by sequencing pre-transplant mixed lymphocyte reaction products and comparing these products with unstimulated pre-transplant donor and recipient T cells. The cohort enrolled under 25 intestinal transplant recipients including one retransplant, and a few patients lacking pretransplant specimens were excluded. Donor T cell macrochimerism was defined as a peak of at least 4% donor T cells among recipient peripheral blood mononuclear cells. Rather than being sequenced by the commercial service, samples from three later patients were sequenced in-house on an Illumina MiSeq and processed with MiXCR.

The CDR3 spans 14 residues, from the cysteine through the phenylalanine. The entry retains the CDR3 DNA only, 42 bases that are in frame from base 1. V drops 7 bases and J drops 3 bases, leaving 16 bases in between. CDR1 and CDR2 are drawn from the germline V gene: MNHEY, SVGAGI. Findings and caveats that apply to the study as a whole: The conclusions were limited by the relatively low number and heterogeneity of the intestinal transplant patients. High GvH to HvG T cell clonal ratios were observed in the allografts of patients with donor T cell macrochimerism. Peak levels of circulating GvH clones were associated with declines in HvG clones early after transplant. GvH clones were detected in recipient bone marrow, and some appeared earlier in ileal mucosa or blood, consistent with an intestinal mucosal origin.

The sample consisted of unstimulated CD4+ T cells sorted from spleen or lymph node cells, taken before transplant. The chain is made from TRBV6-5 and TRBJ2-7, and perhaps TRBD2 as D gene, on 5 matching bases. The receptor's source is a human donor who was the organ donor for an intestinal transplant. The nucleotide sequence is given as TGTGCCAGCAACCCCCTAGAGAGGGTCTACGAGCAGTACTTC. It is translated as CASNPLERVYEQYF.